One and the same sample provided the 8 T cell receptor beta chains below, sequenced in a study of blood T cell repertoires in COVID-19. The data were produced by immunoSEQ multiplex PCR, yet TCRdb's version contains in-frame clones alone and is incomplete. Among approximately 40,000 clones, roughly 90% were seen once, and the ten largest hold 5.5% to 6.5%. The sample taken for sequencing was peripheral blood. These receptors were obtained from a human donor in a cohort sampled during active COVID-19.

This clone was seen only a few times. The genes are TRBV24-1 and TRBJ1-5, with 9 nucleotides matching TRBD1. This CDR3 spans 15 amino acids. CDR1 KGHDR and CDR2 SFDVKD come from the germline V gene. Trimming took 4 bases from V and 5 from J; bases not matched to a gene: 5. This CDR3 reads CATSDPDRGDQPQHF. CDR3 DNA: TGTGCCACCAGTGACCCAGACAGGGGGGATCAGCCCCAGCATTTT.

The V gene is TRBV28, the J gene TRBJ2-5; 7 bases fit TRBD2. CDR3 length: 14 amino acids. The junction had 6 bases not matched to a gene; V was cut back by 3 bases and J by 5 bases. From germline, CDR1 is MDHEN and CDR2 SYDVKM. CDR3 DNA: TGTGCCAGCAGTTTCGGGGGGAGTGGGGAGACCCAGTACTTC. Translated: CASSFGGSGETQYF.

This chain links TRBV19 with TRBJ1-5; TRBD1 might be the D (6 bases). Germline loops: CDR1 LNHDA, CDR2 SQIVND (reference sequence). V was cut by 6 bases and J by 1 base, with 10 bases left in between. This CDR3 comprises 14 residues. As DNA, the CDR3 is TGTGCCAGTAGGCAAGGACAGAGCAATCAGCCCCAGCATTTT. Its translation is CASRQGQSNQPQHF.

This chain links TRBV2 with TRBJ2-7; a possible D gene is TRBD1 (6 bases). The CDR3 is 14 amino acids. Germline V CDR1 and CDR2: SNHLY, FYNNEI. V was cut by 6 bases and J by 2 bases, with 14 bases left in between. CDR3 region: CASRAQGATYEQYF. CDR3 nucleotides: TGTGCCAGCAGAGCACAGGGAGCCACCTACGAGCAGTACTTC.

The V call is TRBV4-1, the J call TRBJ2-7; TRBD2 matches at 8 bases. Germline CDR1 reads MGHRA; CDR2 reads YSYEKL. J gave up 5 bases and V 0 bases, and 12 bases lay outside the gene matches. This CDR3 spans 17 amino acids. The DNA of the CDR3 is TGCGCCAGCAGCCAAGACCATGGACTAGCAGCTTTTCACGAGCAGTACTTC. This sequence encodes CASSQDHGLAAFHEQYF.

This sequence joins TRBV6-5 and TRBJ2-3; TRBD2 matches 7 bases. The CDR3 sequence is 15 residues long. Germline assignment: CDR1 MNHEY and CDR2 SVGAGI. V trimming: 2 bases; J trimming: 3 bases; junction bases outside the gene matches: 5. CDR3 sequence reads: CASSYGSSGTDTQYF. CDR3 bases: TGTGCCAGCAGTTACGGAAGTAGCGGGACAGATACGCAGTATTTT.

The chain is built from TRBV2 and TRBJ2-7, with a tentative D call TRBD2 (7 bases). The CDR3 has 15 amino acids. The germline gives CDR1 SNHLY, CDR2 FYNNEI. V dropped 5 bases and J dropped 0 bases, with 14 bases sitting between them. CDR3 loop: CASSRGAESSYEQYF. In DNA, the CDR3 is TGTGCCAGCAGTCGGGGGGCGGAATCCTCCTACGAGCAGTACTTC.

The chain is built from TRBV11-3 and TRBJ2-2, with 7 bases identical to TRBD1. Germline CDR1 and CDR2: SGHNT and YENEEA. The junction had 16 bases not matched to a gene; V was cut back by 5 bases and J by 1 base. The length of the CDR3 is 19 residues. The CDR3: CASSQGLSIGQENTGELFF. The CDR3 DNA reads as TGTGCCAGCAGCCAAGGCTTGTCGATCGGACAGGAGAACACCGGGGAGCTGTTTTTT.